Here is one T cell receptor beta chain with its context. This sample is drawn from a study of control samples from healthy donors and cancer patients. V was cut by 8 bases and J by 4 bases, with 12 bases left in between. Per the germline V gene, CDR1 is MDHEN and CDR2 is SYDVKM. The CDR3 totals 13 residues. Method: immunoSEQ multiplex PCR; TCRdb's copy keeps in-frame clones and lacks some. The sample carries approximately 220,000 clones, about 95% recorded once. Specimen: blood. The TCR originated in a man aged 45-65 years in good health. The genes are TRBV28 and TRBJ2-1; weak D call: TRBD2 (6 bases). The CDR3 loop is CASRAGGYNEQFF. The CDR3 DNA is TGTGCCAGCCGAGCCGGGGGTTACAATGAGCAGTTCTTC.